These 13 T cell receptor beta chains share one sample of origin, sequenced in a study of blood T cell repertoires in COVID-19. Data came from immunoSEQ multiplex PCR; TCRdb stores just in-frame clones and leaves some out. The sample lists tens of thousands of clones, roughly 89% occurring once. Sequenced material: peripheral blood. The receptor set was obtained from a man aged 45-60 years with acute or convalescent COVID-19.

Written as DNA, the CDR3 is TGTGCCAGCAGCTTAAACGCGGGGGCCCGAAGCACAGATACGCAGTATTTT. This gives the protein CASSLNAGARSTDTQYF. The rearrangement uses TRBV7-2 and TRBJ2-3, with D possibly TRBD2 on 7 matching bases. V lost 2 bases and J lost 0, with 15 bases in between. The CDR3 covers 17 residues. Germline CDR1 is SGHTA and CDR2 is FQGNSA. The full variable domain, its missing parts supplied by reference TRBV7-2 and TRBJ2-3, is GAGVSQSPSNKVTEKGKDVELRCDPISGHTALYWYRQSLGQGLEFLIYFQGNSAPDKSGLPSDRFSAERTGGSVSTLTIQRTQQEDSAVYLCASSLNAGARSTDTQYFGPGTRLTVL.

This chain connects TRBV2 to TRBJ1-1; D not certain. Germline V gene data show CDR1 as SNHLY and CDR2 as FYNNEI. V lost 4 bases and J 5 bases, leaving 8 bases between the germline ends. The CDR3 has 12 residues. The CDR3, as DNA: TGTGCCAGCAGTGTTGTGAGGACTGAAGCTTTCTTT. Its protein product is CASSVVRTEAFF.

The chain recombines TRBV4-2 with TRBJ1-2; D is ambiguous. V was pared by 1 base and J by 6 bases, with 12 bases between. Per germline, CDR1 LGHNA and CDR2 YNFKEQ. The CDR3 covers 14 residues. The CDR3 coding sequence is TGTGCCAGCAGCCAAGTGGTGGCGCGGGATGGCTACACCTTC. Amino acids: CASSQVVARDGYTF.

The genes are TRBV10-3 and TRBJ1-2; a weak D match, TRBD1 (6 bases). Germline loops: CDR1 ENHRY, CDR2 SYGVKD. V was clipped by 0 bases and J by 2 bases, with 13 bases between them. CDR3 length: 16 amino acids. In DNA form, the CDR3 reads TGTGCCATCAGTGAGTCGGGGACACCCCTCAACTATGGCTACACCTTC. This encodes CAISESGTPLNYGYTF.

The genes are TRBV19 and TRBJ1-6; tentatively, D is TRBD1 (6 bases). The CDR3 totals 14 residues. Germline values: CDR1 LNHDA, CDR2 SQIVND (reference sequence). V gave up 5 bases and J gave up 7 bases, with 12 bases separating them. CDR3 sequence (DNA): TGTGCCAGTAGTGAGGACAGCAGAAATTCACCCCTCCACTTT. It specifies CASSEDSRNSPLHF.

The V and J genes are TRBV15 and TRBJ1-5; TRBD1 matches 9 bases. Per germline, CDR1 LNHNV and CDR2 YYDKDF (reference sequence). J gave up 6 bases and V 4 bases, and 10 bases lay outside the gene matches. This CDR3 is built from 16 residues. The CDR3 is CATSTQQGARVQPQHF. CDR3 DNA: TGTGCCACCAGCACCCAACAGGGGGCGAGAGTTCAGCCCCAGCATTTT.

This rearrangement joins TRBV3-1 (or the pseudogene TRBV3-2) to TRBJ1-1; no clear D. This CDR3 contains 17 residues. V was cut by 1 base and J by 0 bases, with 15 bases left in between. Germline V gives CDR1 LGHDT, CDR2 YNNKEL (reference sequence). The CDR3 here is CASSQGVMGRMNTEAFF. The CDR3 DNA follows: TGTGCCAGCAGCCAAGGGGTGATGGGCCGCATGAACACTGAAGCTTTCTTT.

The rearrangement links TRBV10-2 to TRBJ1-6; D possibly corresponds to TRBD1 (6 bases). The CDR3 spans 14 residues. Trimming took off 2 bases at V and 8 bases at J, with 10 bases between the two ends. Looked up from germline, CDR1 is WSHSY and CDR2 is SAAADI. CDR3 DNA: TGCGCCAGCAGTGAGACTTACAGGGATTCACCCCTCCACTTT. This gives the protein CASSETYRDSPLHF.

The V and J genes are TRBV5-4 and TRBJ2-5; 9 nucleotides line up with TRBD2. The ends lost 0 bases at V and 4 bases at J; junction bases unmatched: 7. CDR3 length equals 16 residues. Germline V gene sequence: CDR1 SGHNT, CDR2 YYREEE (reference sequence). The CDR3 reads CASSLVAGGRGETQYF. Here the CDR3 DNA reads TGTGCCAGCAGCTTGGTTGCGGGGGGGAGAGGAGAGACCCAGTACTTC.

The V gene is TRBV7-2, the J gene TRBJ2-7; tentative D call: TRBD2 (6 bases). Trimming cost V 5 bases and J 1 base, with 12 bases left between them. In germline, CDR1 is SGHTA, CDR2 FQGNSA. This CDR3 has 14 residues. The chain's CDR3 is CASSDGGKSYEQYF. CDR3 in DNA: TGTGCCAGCAGCGACGGAGGGAAGTCCTACGAGCAGTACTTC. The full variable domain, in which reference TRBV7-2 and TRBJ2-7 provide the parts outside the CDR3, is GAGVSQSPSNKVTEKGKDVELRCDPISGHTALYWYRQSLGQGLEFLIYFQGNSAPDKSGLPSDRFSAERTGGSVSTLTIQRTQQEDSAVYLCASSDGGKSYEQYFGPGTRLTVT.

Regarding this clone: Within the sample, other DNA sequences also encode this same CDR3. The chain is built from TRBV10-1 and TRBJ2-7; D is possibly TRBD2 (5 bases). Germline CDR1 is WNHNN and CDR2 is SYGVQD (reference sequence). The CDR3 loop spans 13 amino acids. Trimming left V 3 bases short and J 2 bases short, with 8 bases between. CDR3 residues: CASSDPGTYEQYF. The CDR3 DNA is TGCGCCAGCAGTGACCCGGGGACCTACGAGCAGTACTTC.

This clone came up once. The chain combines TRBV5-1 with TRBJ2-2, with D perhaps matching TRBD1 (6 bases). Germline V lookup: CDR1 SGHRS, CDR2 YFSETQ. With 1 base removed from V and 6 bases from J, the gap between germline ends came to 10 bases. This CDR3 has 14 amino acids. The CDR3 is CASSLTGSAGELFF. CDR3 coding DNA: TGCGCCAGCAGCTTGACAGGGTCGGCCGGGGAGCTGTTTTTT. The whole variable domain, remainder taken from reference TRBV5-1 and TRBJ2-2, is KAGVTQTPRYLIKTRGQQVTLSCSPISGHRSVSWYQQTPGQGLQFLFEYFSETQRNKGNFPGRFSGRQFSNSRSEMNVSTLELGDSALYLCASSLTGSAGELFFGEGSRLTVL.

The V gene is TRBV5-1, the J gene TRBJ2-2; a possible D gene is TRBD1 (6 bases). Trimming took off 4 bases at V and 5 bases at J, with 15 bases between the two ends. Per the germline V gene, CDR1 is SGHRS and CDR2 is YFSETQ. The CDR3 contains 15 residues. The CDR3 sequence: CASSPDSRRTGELFF. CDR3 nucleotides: TGCGCCAGCAGCCCGGACAGCCGTAGGACCGGGGAGCTGTTTTTT.